This TCR beta chain comes out of a study of cytomegalovirus exposure and HLA in healthy donors. Study-wide findings and caveats: Accurate HLA-A and HLA-B prediction from TCR beta sequences was reported for most subjects. Altogether, 150 to 200 TCR beta chains were recorded as cytomegalovirus-associated.

With 60 Vbeta and 13 Jbeta primers, the PCR was carried out. Sequenced by immunoSEQ multiplex PCR; TCRdb stores in-frame clones only, minus some. Of some 160,000 clones in the sample, roughly 82% were seen once. With respect to this clone: As yet, its antigen is unknown.

Germline CDR1 GTSNPN, CDR2 SVGIG (reference sequence). The V and J ends lost 1 base and 5 bases, in that order; junction bases with no gene match: 7. The CDR3 length is 16 residues. The material sequenced was PBMCs. This sequence originates from a woman under 40 in good health and CMV-seronegative. This chain joins TRBV30 and TRBJ2-2; 10 bases align to TRBD2. The CDR3 is CAWSALAGAWTGELFF. DNA of the CDR3: TGTGCCTGGAGTGCGCTAGCGGGAGCATGGACCGGGGAGCTGTTTTTT.